The clone carrying this TCR beta chain was observed at least ten times. Antigen specificity is unknown. This CDR3 has 13 amino acids. CDR1 is KGHSH and CDR2 is LQKENI in the germline V gene. V shed 6 bases and J shed 1 base, with 9 bases lying between them. The data were taken from a study of liver allograft versus peripheral blood T cells. Whole-study context: Liver transplant recipients had T cell receptor repertoires compared between transplanted liver and peripheral blood. Points from the study as a whole: Repertoires of T cell receptors that resided inside liver allografts reportedly differed from those in peripheral blood.

TCRdb reprocessed the reads via MiXCR and lists one record per CDR3 protein. The sample lists about 9,000 distinct CDR3 sequences, 15% occurring once. This chain uses TRBV18 with TRBJ1-1; possible D gene TRBD1, 6 bases. This TCR derives from a human patient who had a liver transplant. T cells may partly derive from the graft donor. The DNA for the CDR3 is TGTGCCAGCTCTTCGGACAGGAACACTGAAGCTTTCTTT. Residues: CASSSDRNTEAFF.